This TCR beta chain was documented in a study of CD4 T cells in relation to SARS-CoV-2 and coronaviruses. About the study: ViraFEST: approximately 10-day antigen culture of PBMCs, then TCR beta CDR3 sequencing. Negative control cultures got HIV-1 Nef peptides or no peptide. Study-level points and caveats: Pre-pandemic and post-infection samples never came from the same donor.

Assay: immunoSEQ multiplex PCR; the TCRdb copy retains only in-frame clones and omits some. The sample includes 15,000 to 20,000 clones, 70% to 75% seen only once; the top ten take about 32%. CDR1 is MNHEY and CDR2 is SVGAGI in the germline V gene. The V segment lost 6 bases and the J segment 7 bases; nucleotides outside the gene matches: 10. This CDR3 is built from 15 residues. In its sample, this clone was seen once. The antigen is unknown. Unexposed donor CD4+ T cells date from about 2011-2018, before the COVID-19 pandemic. The cells were cultured for 10 days before CD4+ T cells were isolated. As cell numbers allowed, unexposed-donor CD4+ T cells faced SARS-CoV-2 S/N and four cold-coronavirus spikes.

The rearrangement links TRBV6-5 to TRBJ2-3, with 10 positions matching TRBD2. Sequenced: CD4+ T cells from PBMCs, cultured in vitro. The sequence came from a human donor in good health. The CDR3 sequence is CASREIAGGMNTQYF. The CDR3 DNA follows: TGTGCCAGCAGGGAGATAGCGGGAGGAATGAATACGCAGTATTTT.